Here is one T cell receptor (beta chain) with its context. Its cognate antigen has yet to be identified. No much larger clonotype is one base removed from it; base qualities were not supplied. This sample was taken from a study of vaccination effects on CD4 cells after COVID-19 (dated by TCRdb to 2022 to 2024). About the study as a whole: Participants received two doses of either the BNT162b2 or the mRNA-1273 mRNA SARS-CoV-2 vaccine. The Oncomine TCR Beta short-read assay on an Illumina iSeq 100 was used to sequence cultures from other donors in the study. In both COVID-19 convalescent patients and infection-naive vaccine recipients, the study compared SARS-CoV-2 spike-specific CD4+ TCR repertoires from before mRNA vaccination with those from after it. A total of approximately 9 COVID-19 convalescent patients and 4 SARS-CoV-2-naive healthy vaccine recipients were included in the full study.

To identify antigen-specific CD4+ T cell clonotypes by their expansion, the ViraFEST assay first stimulated PBMC with viral peptide pools and then applied TCR sequencing. After roughly 11 days of culture, CD4+ T cells were isolated with the EasySep CD4+ T cell isolation kit. None of the healthy vaccine recipients had a prior SARS-CoV-2 infection, which was confirmed by nucleocapsid antibody tests that came back negative both before and after vaccination. Each well held under 2.5 million PBMC cultured in IMDM containing around 5% human AB serum, roughly 9.6 IU/ml IL-2 and gentamicin, along with around 11 ug/ml peptides. On days 3 and 7, half of the culture medium was replaced with fresh IL-2-containing medium. Unless noted otherwise, every peptide stimulation condition was cultured in triplicate wells. PBMC were separated from whole blood using Ficoll-Paque Plus gradient centrifugation and were then either cryopreserved at -140C or used fresh. The overlapping peptide pools covered the spike proteins of SARS-CoV-2 as well as those of the common cold coronaviruses HCoV-NL63, HCoV-OC43 and HCoV-229E. The QIAamp micro DNA kit was used to extract genomic DNA from the cultured CD4+ T cells.

The CDR3 numbers 15 residues from cysteine through phenylalanine. Only the CDR3 part of the read is kept: 45 bases, read in frame from the first base. V ends up 0 bases short and J 1 base short, with an unmatched junction base count of 0. The germline V gene gives CDR1 as SGHRS and CDR2 as YFSETQ. What the authors observed across the whole study: Clones induced by infection and clones induced by vaccination both contracted markedly at late timepoints after vaccination, which fits with T cell responses waning over time. Limitations of the study were the small number of convalescent patients and the absence of early post-infection timepoints. In healthy vaccine recipients, vaccine-induced clones were almost all SARS-CoV-2 mono-reactive, with only 1 of 255 being cross-reactive with common cold coronaviruses.

Libraries were constructed by the immunoSEQ multiplex PCR assay. DNA from the cultured and isolated CD4+ T cells underwent TCR beta CDR3 sequencing. The authors' analysis ran thus. Non-productive TCR sequences were removed and reads were trimmed to the CDR3 region, keeping CDR3s of at least 7 amino acids. Antigen-specific clonotypes were identified using the MANAFEST web app by comparison of expansion in peptide wells against reference cultures. For clones to be considered positive, expansion at FDR<0.05 versus reference and all other wells, an odds ratio above 5, and a frequency above 0.1% in two replicate wells were required. Cross-reactive clonotypes were defined as significantly expanded in SARS-CoV-2 spike wells and in at least one common cold coronavirus spike condition. CDR3 similarity was assessed by Levenshtein distance using the stringdist R package, and unrooted trees were constructed with ape in R 3.6.1. TCRdb re-hosts the immuneACCESS table, in-frame sequences only. Its copies lack some clones; in the studies checked, an unresolved V gene accounts for under half of them, and the cause for the rest is not known. That table furnishes V, J and clone size, whereas the DNA furnished D and trimming. The sample table records around 45,000 clones; roughly four fifths of these occur just once. The biggest ten clones account for about a tenth of the sample.

This TCR came from a human donor who received a COVID-19 vaccine. The chain uses TRBV5-1 and TRBJ2-5, with 10 junctional bases fitting TRBD2. The material was CD4+ T cells from PBMCs cultured with SARS-CoV-2 spike peptides, obtained before COVID-19 vaccination. This specimen's cell subset or site label, per the study, means: SARS-CoV-2 spike overlapping peptide pool stimulation. The CDR3 sequence is CASSLERGGQETQYF. The base sequence is TGCGCCAGCAGCTTGGAGCGGGGGGGCCAAGAGACCCAGTACTTC.